This T cell receptor (beta chain) was captured in a study of T cell clusters in autoimmune cytopenias. About 37,500 genome equivalents of blood DNA were amplified for TRB. Its frequency marks this clonotype as medium-sized. Germline V gene lookup returns CDR1 SGHVS and CDR2 FNYEAQ. The CDR3 runs to 16 residues. Multiplex touch-down PCR amplified TRB using TRB-A and TRB-B pools in one tube. Following a re-call of the multiplex PCR reads, TCRdb has one entry per CDR3 protein and lacks DNA. Here the sample table reports 6,000 to 9,500 distinct CDR3 sequences. The sample was also linked to a second study, of T cell repertoires in aging, cancer and after chemotherapy.

The sequenced sample was peripheral blood. This chain connects TRBV7-6 to TRBJ1-6; the D gene TCRdb calls, TRBD1, cannot be checked with no DNA. This receptor was taken from a human donor with an autoimmune cytopenia or autoimmune hepatitis (not recorded which). CDR3 residues: CASSPSRGQYNSPLHF.